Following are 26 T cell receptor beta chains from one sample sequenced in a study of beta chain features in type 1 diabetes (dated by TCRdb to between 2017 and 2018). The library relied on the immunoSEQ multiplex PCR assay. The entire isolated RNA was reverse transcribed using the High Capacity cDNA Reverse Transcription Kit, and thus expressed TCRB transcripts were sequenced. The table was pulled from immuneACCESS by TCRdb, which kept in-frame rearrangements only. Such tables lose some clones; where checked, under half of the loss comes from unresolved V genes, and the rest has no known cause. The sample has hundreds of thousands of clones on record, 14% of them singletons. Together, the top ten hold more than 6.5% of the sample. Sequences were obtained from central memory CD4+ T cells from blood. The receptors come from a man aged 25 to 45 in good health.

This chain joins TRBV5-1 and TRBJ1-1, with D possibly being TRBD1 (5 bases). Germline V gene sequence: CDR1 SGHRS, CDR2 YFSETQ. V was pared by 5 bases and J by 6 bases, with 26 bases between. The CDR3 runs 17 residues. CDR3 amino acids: CASRMGVAVGWSSEAFF. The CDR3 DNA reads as TGCGCCAGCAGAATGGGGGTTGCAGTGGGGTGGTCCTCTGAAGCTTTCTTT.

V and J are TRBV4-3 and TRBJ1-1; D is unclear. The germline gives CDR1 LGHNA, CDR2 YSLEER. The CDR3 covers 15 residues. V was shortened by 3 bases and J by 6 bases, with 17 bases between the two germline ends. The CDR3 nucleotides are TGCGCCAGCAGCCAGGATAAAGCCGGATTTTCTGAAGCTTTCTTT. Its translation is CASSQDKAGFSEAFF.

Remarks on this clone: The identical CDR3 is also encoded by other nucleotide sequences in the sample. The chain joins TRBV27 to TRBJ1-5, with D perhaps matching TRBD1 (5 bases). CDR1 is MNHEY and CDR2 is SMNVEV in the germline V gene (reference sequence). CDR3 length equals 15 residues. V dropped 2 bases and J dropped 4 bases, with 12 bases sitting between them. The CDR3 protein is CASSLIGDGNQPQHF. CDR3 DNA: TGTGCCAGCAGTTTAATAGGGGACGGTAATCAGCCCCAGCATTTT.

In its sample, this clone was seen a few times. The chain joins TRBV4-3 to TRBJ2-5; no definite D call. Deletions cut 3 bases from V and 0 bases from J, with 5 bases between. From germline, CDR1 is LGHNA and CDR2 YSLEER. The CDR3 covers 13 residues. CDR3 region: CASSQPDQETQYF. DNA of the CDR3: TGCGCCAGCAGCCAGCCGGACCAAGAGACCCAGTACTTC.

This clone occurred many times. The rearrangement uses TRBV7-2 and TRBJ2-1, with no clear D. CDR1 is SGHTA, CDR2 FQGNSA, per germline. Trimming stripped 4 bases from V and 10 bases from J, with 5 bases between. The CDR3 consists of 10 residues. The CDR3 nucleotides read TGTGCCAGCAGCTCCCCGGAGCAGTTCTTC. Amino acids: CASSSPEQFF.

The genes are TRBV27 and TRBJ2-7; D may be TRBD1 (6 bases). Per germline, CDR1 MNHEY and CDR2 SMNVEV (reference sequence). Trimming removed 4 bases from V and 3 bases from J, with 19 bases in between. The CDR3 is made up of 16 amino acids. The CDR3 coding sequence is TGTGCCAGCAGTTATATACAGGGTCCAAAGGGCTACGAGCAGTACTTC. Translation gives CASSYIQGPKGYEQYF.

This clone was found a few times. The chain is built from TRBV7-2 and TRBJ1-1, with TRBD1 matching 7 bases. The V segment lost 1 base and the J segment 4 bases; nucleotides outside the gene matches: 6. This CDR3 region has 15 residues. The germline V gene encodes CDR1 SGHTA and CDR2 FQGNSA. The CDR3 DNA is TGTGCCAGCAGCTTAGTGGCACAGGGGCTCACTGAAGCTTTCTTT. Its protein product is CASSLVAQGLTEAFF.

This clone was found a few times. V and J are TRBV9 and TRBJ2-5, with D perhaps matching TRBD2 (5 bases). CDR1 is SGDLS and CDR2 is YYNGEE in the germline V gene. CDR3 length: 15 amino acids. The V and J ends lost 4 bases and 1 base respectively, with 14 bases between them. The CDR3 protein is CASSTRGLIQETQYF. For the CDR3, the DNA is TGTGCCAGCAGCACGAGAGGGCTAATCCAAGAGACCCAGTACTTC. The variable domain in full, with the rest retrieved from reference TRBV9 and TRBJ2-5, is DSGVTQTPKHLITATGQRVTLRCSPRSGDLSVYWYQQSLDQGLQFLIQYYNGEERAKGNILERFSAQQFPDLHSELNLSSLELGDSALYFCASSTRGLIQETQYFGPGTRLLVL.

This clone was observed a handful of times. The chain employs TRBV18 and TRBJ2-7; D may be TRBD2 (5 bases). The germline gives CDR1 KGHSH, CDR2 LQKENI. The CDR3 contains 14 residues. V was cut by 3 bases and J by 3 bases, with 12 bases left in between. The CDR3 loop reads CASSPGRDYYEQYV. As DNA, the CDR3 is TGTGCCAGCTCACCGGGTCGGGATTACTACGAGCAGTACGTC.

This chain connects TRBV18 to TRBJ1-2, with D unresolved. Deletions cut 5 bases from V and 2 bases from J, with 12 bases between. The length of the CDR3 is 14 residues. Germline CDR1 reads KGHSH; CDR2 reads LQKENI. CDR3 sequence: CASSGRRENYGYTF. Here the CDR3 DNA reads TGTGCCAGCTCAGGACGACGAGAAAACTATGGCTACACCTTC.

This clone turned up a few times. CDR3 residues: CASSEDRGFTGELFF. DNA for the CDR3: TGTGCCAGCAGCGAAGACAGGGGTTTCACCGGGGAGCTGTTTTTT. This chain links TRBV5-6 with TRBJ2-2, with 8 positions matching TRBD1. This CDR3 spans 15 amino acids. Unmatched junction bases numbered 6, after V lost 4 bases and J lost 4 bases. Germline values: CDR1 SGHDT, CDR2 YYEEEE.

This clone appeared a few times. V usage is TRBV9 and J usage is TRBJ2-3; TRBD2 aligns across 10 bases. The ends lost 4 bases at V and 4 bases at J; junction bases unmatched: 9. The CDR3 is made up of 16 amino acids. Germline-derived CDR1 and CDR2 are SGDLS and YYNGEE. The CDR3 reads CASSLSGSGRSDTQYF. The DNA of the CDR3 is TGTGCCAGCAGCCTTAGTGGTAGCGGGAGGTCAGATACGCAGTATTTT.

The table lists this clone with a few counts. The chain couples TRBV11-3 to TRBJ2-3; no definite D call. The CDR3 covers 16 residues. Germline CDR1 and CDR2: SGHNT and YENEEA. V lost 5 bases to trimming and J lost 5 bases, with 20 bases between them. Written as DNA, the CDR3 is TGTGCCAGCAGCCGATTTATCTCACGAGCAGGAGATACGCAGTATTTT. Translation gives CASSRFISRAGDTQYF.

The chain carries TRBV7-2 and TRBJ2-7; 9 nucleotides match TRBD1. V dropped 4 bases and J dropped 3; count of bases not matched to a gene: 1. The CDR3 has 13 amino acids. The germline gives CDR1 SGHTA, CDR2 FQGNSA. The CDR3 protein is CASSSTGGYEQYV. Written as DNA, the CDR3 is TGTGCCAGCAGCTCGACAGGGGGCTACGAGCAGTACGTC.

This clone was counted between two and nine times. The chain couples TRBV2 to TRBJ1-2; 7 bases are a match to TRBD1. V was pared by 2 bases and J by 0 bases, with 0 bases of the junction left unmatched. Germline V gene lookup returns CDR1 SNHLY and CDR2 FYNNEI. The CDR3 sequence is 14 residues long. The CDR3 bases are TGTGCCAGCAGTGAACAGGGGGCTAACTATGGCTACACCTTC. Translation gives CASSEQGANYGYTF.

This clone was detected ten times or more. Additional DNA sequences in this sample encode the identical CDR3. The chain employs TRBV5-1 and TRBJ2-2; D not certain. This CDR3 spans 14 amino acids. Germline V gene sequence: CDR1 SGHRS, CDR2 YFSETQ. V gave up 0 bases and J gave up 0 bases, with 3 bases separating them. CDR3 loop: CASSLDPNTGELFF. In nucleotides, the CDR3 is TGCGCCAGCAGCTTGGACCCGAACACCGGGGAGCTGTTTTTT.

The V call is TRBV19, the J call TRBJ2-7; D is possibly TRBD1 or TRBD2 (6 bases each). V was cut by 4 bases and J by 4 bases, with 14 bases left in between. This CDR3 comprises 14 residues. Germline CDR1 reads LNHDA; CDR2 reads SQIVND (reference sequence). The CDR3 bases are TGTGCCAGTAGTACCCAAGGGGGGTTTTACGAGCAGTACTTC. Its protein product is CASSTQGGFYEQYF.

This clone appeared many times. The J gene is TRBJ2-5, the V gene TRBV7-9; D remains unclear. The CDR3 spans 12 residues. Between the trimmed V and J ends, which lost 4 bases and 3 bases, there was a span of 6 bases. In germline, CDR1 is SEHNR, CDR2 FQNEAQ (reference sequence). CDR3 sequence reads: CASSSAKETQYF. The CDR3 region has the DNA TGTGCCAGCAGCTCAGCAAAAGAGACCCAGTACTTC.

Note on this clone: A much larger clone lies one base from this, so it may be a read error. The CDR3 loop is CASRTSGANVLTF. The CDR3 bases are TGTGCCAGCAGAACCTCTGGGGCCAACGTCCTGACTTTC. The chain employs TRBV27 and TRBJ2-6; D gene uncertain. Germline V gene sequence: CDR1 MNHEY, CDR2 SMNVEV (reference sequence). CDR3 length: 13 amino acids. V lost 6 bases and J 0 bases, leaving 3 bases between the germline ends.

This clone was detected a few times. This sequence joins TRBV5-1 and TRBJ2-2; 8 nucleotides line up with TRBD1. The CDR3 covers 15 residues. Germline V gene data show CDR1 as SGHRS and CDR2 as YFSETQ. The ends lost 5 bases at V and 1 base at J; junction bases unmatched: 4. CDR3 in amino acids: CASRSGTGNTGELFF. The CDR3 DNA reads TGCGCCAGCAGGTCCGGGACAGGGAACACCGGGGAGCTGTTTTTT.

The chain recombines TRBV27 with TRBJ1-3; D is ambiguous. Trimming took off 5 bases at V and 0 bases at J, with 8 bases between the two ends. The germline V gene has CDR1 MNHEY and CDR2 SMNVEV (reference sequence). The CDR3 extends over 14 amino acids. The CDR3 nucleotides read TGTGCCAGCAGTACGCGTACCTCTGGAAACACCATATATTTT. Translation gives CASSTRTSGNTIYF.

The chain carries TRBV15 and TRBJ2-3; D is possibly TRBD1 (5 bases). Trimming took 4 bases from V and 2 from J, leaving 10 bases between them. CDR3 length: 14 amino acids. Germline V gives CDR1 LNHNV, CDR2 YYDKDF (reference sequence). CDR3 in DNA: TGTGCCACCAGCAAACTGACAGACACAGATACGCAGTATTTT. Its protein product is CATSKLTDTDTQYF.

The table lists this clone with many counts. The CDR3 sequence: CSVSRGQNPSSYNEQFF. The DNA for the CDR3 is TGCAGCGTTTCCCGAGGACAGAACCCGAGCTCCTACAATGAGCAGTTCTTC. The chain has TRBV29-1 and TRBJ2-1, with D possibly matching TRBD1 (6 bases). Germline-derived CDR1 and CDR2 are SQVTM and ANQGSEA. The CDR3 consists of 17 residues. V shed 5 bases and J shed 0 bases, with 20 bases lying between them.

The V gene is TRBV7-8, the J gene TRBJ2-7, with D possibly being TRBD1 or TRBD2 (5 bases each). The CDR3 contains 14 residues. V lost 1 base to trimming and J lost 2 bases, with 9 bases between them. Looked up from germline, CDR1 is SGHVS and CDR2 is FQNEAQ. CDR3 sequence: CASSLVGGPYEQYF. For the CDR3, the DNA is TGTGCCAGCAGCTTAGTTGGGGGACCCTACGAGCAGTACTTC.

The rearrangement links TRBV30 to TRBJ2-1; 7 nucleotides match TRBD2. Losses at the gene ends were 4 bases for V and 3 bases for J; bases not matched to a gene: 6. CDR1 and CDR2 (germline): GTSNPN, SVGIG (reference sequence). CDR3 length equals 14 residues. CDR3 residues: CAWNPSGIYNEQFF. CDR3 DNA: TGTGCCTGGAATCCGAGCGGGATCTACAATGAGCAGTTCTTC.

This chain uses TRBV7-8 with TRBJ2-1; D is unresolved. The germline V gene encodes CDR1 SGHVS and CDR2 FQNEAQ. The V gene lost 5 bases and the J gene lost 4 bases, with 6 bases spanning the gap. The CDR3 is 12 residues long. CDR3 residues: CASSKPYNEQFF. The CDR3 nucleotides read TGTGCCAGCAGCAAACCGTACAATGAGCAGTTCTTC.